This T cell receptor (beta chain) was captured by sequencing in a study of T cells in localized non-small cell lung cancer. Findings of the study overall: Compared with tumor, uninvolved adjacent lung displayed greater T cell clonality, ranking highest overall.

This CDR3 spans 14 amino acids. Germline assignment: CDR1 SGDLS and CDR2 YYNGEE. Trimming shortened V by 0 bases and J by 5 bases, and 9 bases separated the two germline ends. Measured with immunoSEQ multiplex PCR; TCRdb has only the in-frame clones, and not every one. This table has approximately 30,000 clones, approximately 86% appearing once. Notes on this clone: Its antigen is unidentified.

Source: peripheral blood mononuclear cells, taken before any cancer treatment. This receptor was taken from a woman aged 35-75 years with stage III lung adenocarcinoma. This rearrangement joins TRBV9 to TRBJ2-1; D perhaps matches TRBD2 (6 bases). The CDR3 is CASSVAGANNEQFF. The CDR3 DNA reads TGTGCCAGCAGCGTAGCGGGAGCGAACAATGAGCAGTTCTTC.